This TCR beta chain derives from a study of beta chain features in type 1 diabetes (dated by TCRdb to between 2017 and 2018). For the study in its entirety: Mean age, gender distribution, total cell number and subset yield were not different between patients and healthy donors. Regulatory and stem cell-like memory subsets were isolated from only 8 patients and 8 healthy donors, whereas naive and central memory subsets came from all 30 or so donors. The study compared the TCRB repertoires of sorted circulating CD4+ T cell subsets in recently diagnosed type 1 diabetes patients with those in matched healthy donors. Across all samples, fewer than 130 million sorted cells were examined, and cell number per subset correlated strongly with RNA yield.

The V end loses 2 bases and the J end loses 0 bases, and a stretch of 8 bases separates them. CDR1 and CDR2, per the germline V gene, are SQVTM and ANQGSEA. Inclusive of the bounding cysteine and phenylalanine, the CDR3 is 14 residues long. Only the CDR3 region is kept as DNA, spanning 42 bases read in frame from base 1. This clone showed up just a few times. Its antigen is currently not known. No quality values exist for individual bases; no much larger clone is one base distant. The research as a whole found: A moderate but significant shortening of TCRB CDR3 length was observed in type 1 diabetes patients in all four CD4+ subsets. The naive, central memory and regulatory TCRB repertoires appeared to resemble one another more closely among patients than among healthy donors. Because small numbers of individuals were included in the HLA sub-analyses, any influence of HLA type on TCRB rearrangement was left unresolved. At VDJ recombination sites, patients with type 1 diabetes made fewer insertions and deleted more nucleotides, a pattern implying thymic rearrangement abnormalities. Because cDNA was sequenced instead of genomic DNA, activated cells with high expression could be over-represented, although the groups did not differ in activation or CD3 levels. PCR may preferentially amplify shorter templates, but because patient and control samples were amplified and corrected together, any resulting skew would affect both groups equally.

The entire isolated RNA was reverse transcribed using the High Capacity cDNA Reverse Transcription Kit, and thus expressed TCRB transcripts were sequenced. Naive, central memory and regulatory T cell samples underwent deep immunoSEQ sequencing, averaging roughly 3.4 million total reads per sample. Sorted cells were lysed in RLT buffer and RNA was extracted with DNase-treated RNeasy Micro or Mini kits, depending on cell number. Each cell subset was processed separately to prevent cross-contamination, with patient and healthy donor samples processed together. The immunoSEQ multiplex PCR was used to amplify TCRB sequences from cDNA, generating 87-bp fragments that spanned the CDR3 region. The amplicons were sequenced using the Illumina HiSeq platform. In the source study's methods: PCR bias was corrected computationally using synthetic template baselines, and reads within Hamming distance 2 were collapsed, with unmergeable singletons discarded. Reads were aligned to IMGT to assign V, D and J genes, CDR3 length, and insertions or deletions at six rearrangement sites. Within each subset, clonotype counts were normalized to sorted cell number, and only after that were true diversity and Gini coefficients computed with the tcR R package. The overlap coefficient, calculated on TCRB nucleotide sequences, was used to measure repertoire sharing. Out-of-frame TCRB sequences from naive cells were analyzed to stand in for the pre-selection repertoire. TCRdb took this table from immuneACCESS and kept in-frame rearrangements with V and J called. Such tables lack part of the clones; where checked against another copy, unresolved V genes explain under half of the gap, and the rest is unexplained. That table gives V, J and clone size, and the DNA gave D and trimming. This sample lists hundreds of thousands of clones; over 12% were detected once. Clones ranked in the top ten supply about 0.014% of the sample.

From each donor, a single peripheral blood sample of roughly 0.11 L on average was drawn into heparinised tubes. Using a panel that included CD45RO, CCR7, CD25, CD127, CD95 and CD27, naive, central memory, regulatory and stem cell-like memory CD4+ T cells were sorted on a BD FACSAria II. Every sorted population had a purity above 98%. PBMCs were separated immediately by Lymphoprep density gradient centrifugation and were stained directly, without being cultured. So that batch effects would be minimized, each experiment stained and sorted samples in pairs, pairing one healthy donor with one patient.

The sequencing input was naive CD4+ T cells from blood. Taken with the paper, the label for cell subset or site translates to: true naive CD4+ T cells. Here the chain combines TRBV29-1 and TRBJ2-4, with the identity of the D gene unclear. The TCR comes from a young man with type 1 diabetes. The CDR3 region has the sequence CSVELPLAKNIQYF. The DNA sequence reads TGCAGCGTTGAACTTCCTTTAGCCAAAAACATTCAGTACTTC.